Each of the 24 T cell receptor beta chains below was sequenced from the same sample in a study of cytomegalovirus exposure and HLA in healthy donors. The PCR made use of 60 Vbeta and 13 Jbeta primers. The repertoire was sequenced with immunoSEQ multiplex PCR; TCRdb's copy has only in-frame clones and lacks some. The sample includes about 170,000 clones, roughly 85% of them seen just once. The sequenced sample was PBMCs. These receptors were obtained from a woman aged 45 to 65 in good health and CMV-seropositive.

J is TRBJ1-2 and V is TRBV4-1; 9 nucleotides agree with TRBD1. The V gene's germline CDR1 is MGHRA and CDR2 YSYEKL. The J segment lost 7 bases and the V segment lost 6 bases, leaving 3 bases of the junction unmatched. CDR3 length equals 12 residues. The DNA of the CDR3 is TGCGCCAGCAGTTTGACAGGGGGTGGCTACACCTTC. Its protein product is CASSLTGGGYTF.

V usage is TRBV12-5 and J usage is TRBJ1-4; perhaps TRBD1 as D (6 bases). Germline CDR1 is LGHNT and CDR2 is FRNRAP. The V and J ends lost 2 bases and 8 bases respectively, with 12 bases between them. The length of the CDR3 is 14 residues. The DNA for the CDR3 is TGTGCTAGTGGTTTGTCAGGGGCCCGAGAAAAACTGTTTTTT. It translates to CASGLSGAREKLFF.

The V gene is TRBV6-1, the J gene TRBJ2-7, with 7 bases fitting TRBD1. V gave up 7 bases and J gave up 1 base; unmatched junction bases: 7. From germline, CDR1 is MNHNS and CDR2 SASEGT. The CDR3 has 14 residues. The chain's CDR3 is CASKGAGISYEQYF. In nucleotides, the CDR3 is TGTGCCAGCAAGGGGGCAGGGATTTCCTACGAGCAGTACTTC.

The V call is TRBV10-1, the J call TRBJ2-1; the D gene is possibly TRBD1 (5 bases). The germline gives CDR1 WNHNN, CDR2 SYGVQD (reference sequence). V lost 0 bases and J 4 bases, leaving 13 bases between the germline ends. This CDR3 is built from 16 residues. CDR3 in amino acids: CASSESKGRRYNEQFF. DNA of the CDR3: TGCGCCAGCAGTGAGTCAAAGGGGCGCCGATACAATGAGCAGTTCTTC.

J is TRBJ1-6 and V is TRBV13; the D is unclear. There are 14 residues in the CDR3. V was shortened by 5 bases and J by 4 bases, with 9 bases between the two germline ends. From germline, CDR1 is PRHDT and CDR2 FYEKMQ (reference sequence). In DNA form, the CDR3 reads TGTGCCAGCAGCACTTCTGAATATAATTCACCCCTCCACTTT. It codes for CASSTSEYNSPLHF.

Comment on this clone: Mismatch with germline at one junction end may stem from a read error. The rearrangement joins TRBV7-9 to TRBJ2-5; TRBD1 might be the D (6 bases). The CDR3 has 12 residues. The germline V gene encodes CDR1 SEHNR and CDR2 FQNEAQ (reference sequence). This CDR3 is CSSSSQGETQYF. As DNA, the CDR3 is TGTTCCAGCAGCTCCCAGGGGGAGACCCAGTACTTC.

The rearrangement joins TRBV6-1 to TRBJ1-5, with 11 positions matching TRBD1. Germline V lookup: CDR1 MNHNS, CDR2 SASEGT. J lost 4 bases, V lost 6 bases, and 2 bases had no gene match. This CDR3 spans 14 amino acids. Here the CDR3 DNA reads TGTGCCAGCAGCGGGACAGGGGGGAATCAGCCCCAGCATTTT. This sequence encodes CASSGTGGNQPQHF.

The rearrangement uses TRBV18 and TRBJ1-3; no clear D gene. Per germline, CDR1 KGHSH and CDR2 LQKENI. This CDR3 has 16 amino acids. Trimming took 3 bases from V and 0 from J, leaving 12 bases between them. The CDR3 is CASSPERHLSGNTIYF. CDR3 nucleotides: TGTGCCAGCTCACCGGAACGACACCTCTCTGGAAACACCATATATTTT. Full variable domain (outside the CDR3, taken from reference TRBV18 and TRBJ1-3): NAGVMQNPRHLVRRRGQEARLRCSPMKGHSHVYWYRQLPEEGLKFMVYLQKENIIDESGMPKERFSAEFPKEGPSILRIQQVVRGDSAAYFCASSPERHLSGNTIYFGEGSWLTVV.

This chain connects TRBV5-5 to TRBJ1-2; 8 bases match TRBD1. The CDR3 has 13 residues. J was trimmed by 5 bases and V by 5 bases; bases with no gene match: 5. Germline V CDR1 and CDR2: SGHKS, YYEKEE (reference sequence). The CDR3 here is CASSPGQGYGYTF. The CDR3 DNA sequence: TGTGCCAGCAGTCCCGGACAGGGTTATGGCTACACCTTC.

Regarding this clone: The sample holds other DNA sequences that translate to the same CDR3. The rearrangement uses TRBV12-1 and TRBJ1-1. TRBV12-1 is deemed a pseudogene. This CDR3 spans 15 amino acids. CDR3 loop: CASSFALGGREGAFF. The CDR3 DNA reads as TGTGCTAGCAGCTTTGCCCTTGGGGGCAGGGAGGGAGCTTTCTTT.

The chain employs TRBV7-2 and TRBJ2-3; 8 bases are shared with TRBD1. Looked up from germline, CDR1 is SGHTA and CDR2 is FQGNSA. The CDR3 runs to 15 residues. The V segment lost 0 bases and the J segment 6 bases; nucleotides outside the gene matches: 5. The chain's CDR3 is CASSLAVTGVDTQYF. CDR3 DNA: TGTGCCAGCAGCTTAGCGGTGACAGGGGTGGATACGCAGTATTTT.

The chain recombines TRBV2 with TRBJ2-7, with TRBD2 matching over 7 bases. The V gene end was trimmed by 4 bases and the J gene end by 7 bases; junction bases not matched to a gene: 10. Germline V gives CDR1 SNHLY, CDR2 FYNNEI. This CDR3 is 14 amino acids long. The CDR3 spells CASSVEGGEGEQYF. In DNA, the CDR3 is TGTGCCAGCAGTGTGGAGGGTGGGGAGGGGGAGCAGTACTTC.

The gene calls are TRBV27 and TRBJ1-4; D not resolved. V was clipped by 3 bases and J by 0 bases, with 5 bases between them. The germline CDR1 and CDR2 sequences are MNHEY and SMNVEV (reference sequence). The CDR3 is 14 amino acids. The CDR3 here is CASSFAATNEKLFF. The CDR3 nucleotides read TGTGCCAGCAGTTTCGCAGCAACTAATGAAAAACTGTTTTTT.

The chain joins TRBV28 to TRBJ2-1, with TRBD2 matching over 11 bases. The CDR3 contains 14 residues. V was clipped by 6 bases and J by 5 bases; unmatched bases: 3. Per germline, CDR1 MDHEN and CDR2 SYDVKM. CDR3 loop: CASSLAGGHNEQFF. The CDR3 nucleotides are TGTGCCAGCAGCTTAGCGGGGGGGCACAATGAGCAGTTCTTC.

This chain links TRBV27 with TRBJ1-5, with TRBD1 matching 10 bases. There are 17 residues in the CDR3. J was trimmed by 0 bases and V by 6 bases; bases with no gene match: 8. Germline lookup yields CDR1 MNHEY and CDR2 SMNVEV (reference sequence). The chain's CDR3 is CASRPGTGVYSNQPQHF. The CDR3 DNA follows: TGTGCCAGCAGGCCCGGGACAGGGGTTTATAGCAATCAGCCCCAGCATTTT.

Only one count was recorded for this clone. The rearrangement uses TRBV2 and TRBJ1-3; D gene unclear. V shed 2 bases and J shed 4 bases, with 6 bases lying between them. The CDR3 is 13 residues long. The germline V gene has CDR1 SNHLY and CDR2 FYNNEI. The CDR3, as DNA: TGTGCCAGCAGTGAAACGACAGGAAACACCATATATTTT. Protein sequence: CASSETTGNTIYF.

The chain couples TRBV7-2 to TRBJ2-7; D perhaps matches TRBD1 (5 bases). The V end was cut by 5 bases, the J end by 0 bases, with 11 bases between. The CDR3 sequence is 14 residues long. CDR1 and CDR2 (germline): SGHTA, FQGNSA. The CDR3 region has the DNA TGTGCCAGCAGCAGAGACAGAGGCTCCTACGAGCAGTACTTC. It translates to CASSRDRGSYEQYF.

The rearrangement joins TRBV11-2 to TRBJ2-1, with unresolved D. Trimming took off 5 bases at V and 1 base at J, with 15 bases between the two ends. CDR1 SGHAT and CDR2 FQNNGV come from the germline V gene. The CDR3 runs to 16 residues. This chain's CDR3 is CASSRPSQVSYNEQFF. The CDR3 region has the DNA TGTGCCAGCAGCCGACCCAGCCAGGTTTCCTACAATGAGCAGTTCTTC.

This clone appeared once. The genes are TRBV21-1 and TRBJ2-7; the D segment call TRBD2 is taken from the table without a DNA check. TRBV21-1 is marked as a pseudogene. The CDR3 consists of 14 residues. The CDR3 here is CASSSSSSVYEQYF. As DNA, the CDR3 is TGTGCCAGCAGCAGTTCGAGTTCTGTCTACGAGCAGTACTTC.

J is TRBJ1-4 and V is TRBV28, with 7 positions matching TRBD1. Germline loops: CDR1 MDHEN, CDR2 SYDVKM. The CDR3 sequence is 15 residues long. The V and J ends lost 2 bases and 3 bases, in that order; junction bases with no gene match: 3. The CDR3 sequence: CASSLVGQPNEKLFF. CDR3 nucleotides: TGTGCCAGCAGTTTAGTGGGACAGCCTAATGAAAAACTGTTTTTT.

DNA of the CDR3: TGCGCCAGCAGCCGGGACAGGGGCACAGATACGCAGTATTTT. It yields the protein CASSRDRGTDTQYF. This chain links TRBV10-1 with TRBJ2-3; TRBD1 matches at 9 bases. Germline trimming cut 6 bases from V and 1 base from J; bases unmatched to any gene: 2. The V gene's germline CDR1 is WNHNN and CDR2 SYGVQD (reference sequence). This CDR3 spans 14 amino acids.

This clone was seen a handful of times. The CDR3 loop is CASSLGSGTGNEKLFF. The CDR3 nucleotides read TGTGCCAGCAGCTTGGGATCCGGGACAGGGAATGAAAAACTGTTTTTT. The gene calls are TRBV5-4 and TRBJ1-4; 9 nucleotides match TRBD1. The CDR3 has 16 amino acids. Germline CDR1 and CDR2: SGHNT and YYREEE (reference sequence). With 0 bases clipped from V and 5 bases from J, the junction kept 5 bases outside the gene matches.

This clone was counted between two and nine times. Different DNA sequences within this sample yield the same CDR3. The CDR3 coding sequence is TGTGCCAGCTCACCGCAGGGGAACACTGAAGCTTTCTTT. Translation gives CASSPQGNTEAFF. The rearrangement uses TRBV18 and TRBJ1-1, with a weak D call TRBD1 (5 bases). V shed 3 bases and J shed 1 base, with 6 bases lying between them. The germline gives CDR1 KGHSH, CDR2 LQKENI. CDR3 size: 13 residues.

The V call is TRBV29-1, the J call TRBJ2-1; 8 nucleotides line up with TRBD2. V lost 2 bases, J lost 7 bases, and 7 bases stayed unmatched. The CDR3 contains 14 residues. Germline V gene data show CDR1 as SQVTM and CDR2 as ANQGSEA. CDR3 residues: CSVERGTRFNEQFF. The CDR3 nucleotides read TGCAGCGTTGAAAGGGGGACTAGGTTTAATGAGCAGTTCTTC.